This entry describes one T cell receptor beta chain. Antigen unknown. At the DNA level, this CDR3 is encoded by other sequences in the same sample as well. The data stem from a study of Ad26.COV2.S vaccination and SARS-CoV-2 variants. Across the study: This donor came from the COV1001 trial of Ad26.COV2.S. The study, taken as a whole, reports: From the TCR breadth and depth analyses, total T cell responses may have been underestimated.

Germline lookup yields CDR1 SGHNT and CDR2 YENEEA. This CDR3 region has 13 residues. V was shortened by 5 bases and J by 6 bases, with 10 bases between the two germline ends. Sample treatment: around 19 received Ad26.COV2.S at low or high dose, single or two shots; 5 received placebo; per-sample allocation not given. Sampling occurred on day 63 after the first vaccine or placebo injection. Measured with immunoSEQ multiplex PCR; TCRdb has only the in-frame clones, and not every one. In the table there are hundreds of thousands of clones, around 86% of which are singletons. The starting material was peripheral blood, obtained in a trial of Ad26.COV2.S vaccine versus placebo. The sequence was collected from a person between 18 and 60 years old who received the Ad26.COV2.S COVID-19 vaccine or a placebo. The chain links TRBV11-3 to TRBJ2-2; possibly TRBD1 or TRBD2 for D (5 bases each). The CDR3 DNA reads TGTGCCAGCAGCCCTAGGGGAGCCGGGGAGCTGTTTTTT. Translation gives CASSPRGAGELFF. The full variable domain, its missing parts supplied by reference TRBV11-3 and TRBJ2-2, is EAGVVQSPRYKIIEKKQPVAFWCNPISGHNTLYWYLQNLGQGPELLIRYENEEAVDDSQLPKDRFSAERLKGVDSTLKIQPAELGDSAVYLCASSPRGAGELFFGEGSRLTVL.